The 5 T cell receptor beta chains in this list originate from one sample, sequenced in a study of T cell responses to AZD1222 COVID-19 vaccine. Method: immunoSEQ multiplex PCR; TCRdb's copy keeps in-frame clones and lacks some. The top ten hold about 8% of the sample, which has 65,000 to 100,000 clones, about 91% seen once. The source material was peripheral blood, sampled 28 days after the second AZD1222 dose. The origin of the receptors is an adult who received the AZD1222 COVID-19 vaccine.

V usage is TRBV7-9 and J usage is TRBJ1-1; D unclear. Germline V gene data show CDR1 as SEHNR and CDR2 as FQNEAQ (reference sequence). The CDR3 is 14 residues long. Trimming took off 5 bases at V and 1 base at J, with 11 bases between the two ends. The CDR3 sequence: CASSLNSANTEAFF. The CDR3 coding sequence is TGTGCCAGCAGCCTGAACAGTGCGAACACTGAAGCTTTCTTT.

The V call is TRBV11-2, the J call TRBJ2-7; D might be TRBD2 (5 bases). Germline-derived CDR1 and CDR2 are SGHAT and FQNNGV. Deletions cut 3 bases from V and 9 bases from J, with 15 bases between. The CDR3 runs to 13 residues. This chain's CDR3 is CASSLIGSPGQYF. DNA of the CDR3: TGTGCCAGCAGCTTGATTGGGAGCCCCGGGCAGTACTTC.

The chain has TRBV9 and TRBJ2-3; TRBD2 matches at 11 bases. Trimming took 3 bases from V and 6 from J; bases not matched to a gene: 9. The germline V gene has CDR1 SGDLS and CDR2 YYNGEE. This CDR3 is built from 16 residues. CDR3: CASSAQIAGGLDTQYF. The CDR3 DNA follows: TGTGCCAGCAGCGCCCAAATAGCGGGAGGGCTGGATACGCAGTATTTT.

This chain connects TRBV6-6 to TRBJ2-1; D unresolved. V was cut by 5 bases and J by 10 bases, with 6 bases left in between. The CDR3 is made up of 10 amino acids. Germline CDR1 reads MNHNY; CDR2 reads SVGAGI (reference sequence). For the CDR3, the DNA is TGTGCCAGCAGTCGAGAGGAGCAGTTCTTC. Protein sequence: CASSREEQFF.

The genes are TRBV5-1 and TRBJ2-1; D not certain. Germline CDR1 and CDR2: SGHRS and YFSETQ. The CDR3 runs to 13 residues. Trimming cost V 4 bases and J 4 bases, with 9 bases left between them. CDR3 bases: TGCGCCAGCAGCACGGAGCGATACAATGAGCAGTTCTTC. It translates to CASSTERYNEQFF.